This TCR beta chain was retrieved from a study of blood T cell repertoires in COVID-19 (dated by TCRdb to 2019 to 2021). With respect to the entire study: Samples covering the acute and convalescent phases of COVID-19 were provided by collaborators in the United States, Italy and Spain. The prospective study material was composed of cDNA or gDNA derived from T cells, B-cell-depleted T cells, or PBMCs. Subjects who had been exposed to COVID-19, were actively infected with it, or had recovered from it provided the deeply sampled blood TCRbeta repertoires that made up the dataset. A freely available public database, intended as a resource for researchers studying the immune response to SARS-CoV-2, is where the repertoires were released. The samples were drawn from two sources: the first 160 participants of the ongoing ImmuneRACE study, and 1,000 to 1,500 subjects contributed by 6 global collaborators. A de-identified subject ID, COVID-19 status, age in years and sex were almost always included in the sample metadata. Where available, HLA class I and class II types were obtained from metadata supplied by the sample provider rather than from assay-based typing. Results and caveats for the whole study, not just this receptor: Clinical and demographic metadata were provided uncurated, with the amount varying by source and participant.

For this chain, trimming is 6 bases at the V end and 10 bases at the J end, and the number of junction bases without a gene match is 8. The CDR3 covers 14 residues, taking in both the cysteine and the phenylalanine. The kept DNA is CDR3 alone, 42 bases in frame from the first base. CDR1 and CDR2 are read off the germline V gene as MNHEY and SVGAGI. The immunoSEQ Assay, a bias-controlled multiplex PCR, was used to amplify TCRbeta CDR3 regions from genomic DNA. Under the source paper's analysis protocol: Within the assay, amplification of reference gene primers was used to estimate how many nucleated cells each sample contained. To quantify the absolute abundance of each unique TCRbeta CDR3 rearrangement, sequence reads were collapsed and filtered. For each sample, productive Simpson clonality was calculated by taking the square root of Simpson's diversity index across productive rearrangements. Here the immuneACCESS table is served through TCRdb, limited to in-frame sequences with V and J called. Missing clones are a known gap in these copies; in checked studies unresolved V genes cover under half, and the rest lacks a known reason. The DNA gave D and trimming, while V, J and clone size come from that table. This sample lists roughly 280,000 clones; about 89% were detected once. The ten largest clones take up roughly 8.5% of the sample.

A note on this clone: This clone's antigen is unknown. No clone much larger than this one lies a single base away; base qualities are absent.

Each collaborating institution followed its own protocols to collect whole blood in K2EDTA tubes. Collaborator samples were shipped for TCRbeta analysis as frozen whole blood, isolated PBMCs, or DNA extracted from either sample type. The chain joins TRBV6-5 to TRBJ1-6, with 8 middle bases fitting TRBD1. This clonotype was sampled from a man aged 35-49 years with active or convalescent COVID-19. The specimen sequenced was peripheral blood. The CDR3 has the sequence CASRRGQGGSPLHF. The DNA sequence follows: TGTGCCAGCAGGAGAGGACAGGGAGGCTCACCCCTCCACTTT.